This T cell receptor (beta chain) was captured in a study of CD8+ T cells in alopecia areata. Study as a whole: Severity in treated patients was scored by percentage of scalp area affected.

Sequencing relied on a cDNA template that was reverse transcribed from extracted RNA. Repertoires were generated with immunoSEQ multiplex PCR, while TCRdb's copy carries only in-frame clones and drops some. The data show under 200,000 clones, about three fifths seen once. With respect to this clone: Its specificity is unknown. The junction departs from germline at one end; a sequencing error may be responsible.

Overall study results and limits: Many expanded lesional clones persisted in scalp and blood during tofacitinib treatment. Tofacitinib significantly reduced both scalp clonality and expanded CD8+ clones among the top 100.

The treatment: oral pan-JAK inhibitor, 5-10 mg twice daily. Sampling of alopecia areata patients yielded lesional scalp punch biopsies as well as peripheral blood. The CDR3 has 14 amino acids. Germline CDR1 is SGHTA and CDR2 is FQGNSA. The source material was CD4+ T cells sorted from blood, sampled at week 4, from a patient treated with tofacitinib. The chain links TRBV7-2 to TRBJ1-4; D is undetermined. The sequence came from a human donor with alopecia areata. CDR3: CASSRTATNEKLFF. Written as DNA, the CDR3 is TGTGCCAGCAGTCGGACGGCAACAAATGAAAAACTGTTTTTT.